The 10 T cell receptor beta chains reported below all come from one sample, sequenced in a study of shared clonotypes between healthy human individuals (dated by TCRdb to the early 2020s). Preparation of the library involved the immunoSEQ multiplex PCR assay. In TCRdb, the immuneACCESS table is reduced to in-frame sequences with V and J assigned. These tables do not hold every clone; where another copy was compared, an unresolved V gene accounts for under half, and the others remain unexplained. Counted in this sample were 550,000 to 800,000 clones; 74% of them appeared once. Approximately 1.6% of the sample is held by the ten biggest clonotypes. Sequenced: memory CD4+ T cells sorted from blood. The sample's cell subset or site, from its label and the paper: CD45RA-negative fraction. All receptors derive from a woman aged 25-40 years in good health.

The CDR3 loop reads CASSATGRAGTNEKLFF. As DNA, the CDR3 is TGTGCCAGCAGTGCGACAGGCCGGGCGGGGACTAATGAAAAACTGTTTTTT. The rearrangement links TRBV6-1 to TRBJ1-4; D possibly corresponds to TRBD1 (6 bases). In germline, CDR1 is MNHNS, CDR2 SASEGT. Trimming shortened V by 4 bases and J by 2 bases, and 17 bases separated the two germline ends. The CDR3 spans 17 residues.

In its sample, this clone was seen once. The V gene is TRBV6-5, the J gene TRBJ1-5, with TRBD1 identical over 8 bases. Trimming took 6 bases from V and 3 from J; bases not matched to a gene: 4. CDR1 is MNHEY and CDR2 is SVGAGI in the germline V gene. The CDR3 sequence is 14 residues long. CDR3 in DNA: TGTGCCAGCAGGAGGGGACAGGCCAATCAGCCCCAGCATTTT. Residues: CASRRGQANQPQHF.

As to this clone: A much larger clone sits a single nucleotide away, making a read error possible. The CDR3 DNA follows: TGCAGTGCTAGCAATCTCTGCGAGCAGTACTTC. Amino acid sequence: CSASNLCEQYF. The gene calls are TRBV20-1 and TRBJ2-7; the D is unclear. V was clipped by 3 bases and J by 6 bases, with 9 bases between them. The CDR3 is 11 residues long. Germline-derived CDR1 and CDR2 are DFQATT and SNEGSKA (reference sequence).

The chain recombines TRBV27 with TRBJ1-1; perhaps TRBD1 as D (6 bases). The V gene's germline CDR1 is MNHEY and CDR2 SMNVEV (reference sequence). CDR3 length: 18 amino acids. V was trimmed by 1 base and J by 2 bases, leaving 20 bases between them. For the CDR3, the DNA is TGTGCCAGCAGTTTATTTTACTTTGAGAGACAGGATAACACTGAAGCTTTCTTT. As protein: CASSLFYFERQDNTEAFF.

V usage is TRBV14 and J usage is TRBJ1-5; 7 bases fit TRBD1. The CDR3 covers 15 residues. CDR1 is SGHDN, CDR2 FVKESK, per germline. The junction had 6 bases not matched to a gene; V was cut back by 0 bases and J by 7 bases. CDR3 sequence: CASSQDRDRPQPQHF. The CDR3 nucleotides read TGTGCCAGCAGCCAAGACCGGGACAGACCCCAGCCCCAGCATTTT.

To note about this clone: At the DNA level, this CDR3 is encoded by other sequences in the same sample as well. V is TRBV27 and J is TRBJ1-1; no definite D call. There are 13 residues in the CDR3. From germline, CDR1 is MNHEY and CDR2 SMNVEV (reference sequence). Trimming pared 1 base from V and 2 bases from J, leaving 5 bases between. This chain's CDR3 is CASSLLGNTEAFF. The CDR3 region has the DNA TGTGCCAGCAGTTTATTAGGCAACACTGAAGCTTTCTTT.

This clone is a singleton in its sample. The chain employs TRBV27 and TRBJ2-5; TRBD1 aligns across 9 bases. Germline loops: CDR1 MNHEY, CDR2 SMNVEV (reference sequence). J lost 1 base, V lost 4 bases, and 7 bases had no gene match. The CDR3 is 16 amino acids. This CDR3 reads CASSSRQGVGQETQYF. As DNA, the CDR3 is TGTGCCAGCAGTTCCCGACAGGGGGTAGGCCAAGAGACCCAGTACTTC.

The chain couples TRBV9 to TRBJ1-1; TRBD1 might be the D (5 bases). Germline CDR1 and CDR2: SGDLS and YYNGEE. The CDR3 totals 13 residues. Deletions cut 4 bases from V and 2 bases from J, with 9 bases between. CDR3: CASSRDFNTEAFF. The CDR3 DNA follows: TGTGCCAGCAGCCGGGACTTTAACACTGAAGCTTTCTTT.

The V and J genes are TRBV5-1 and TRBJ2-5; D is uncertain. This CDR3 has 13 amino acids. The germline V gene encodes CDR1 SGHRS and CDR2 YFSETQ. The V and J ends lost 2 bases and 3 bases respectively, with 8 bases between them. The CDR3: CASSFAPEETQYF. The CDR3 DNA reads TGCGCCAGCAGCTTTGCCCCCGAAGAGACCCAGTACTTC.

The chain has TRBV19 and TRBJ2-1; 13 bases are a match to TRBD2. The CDR3 has 13 residues. The V gene end was trimmed by 9 bases and the J gene end by 6 bases; junction bases not matched to a gene: 2. Germline-derived CDR1 and CDR2 are LNHDA and SQIVND (reference sequence). The CDR3 here is CASGTSGINEQFF. Here the CDR3 DNA reads TGTGCCAGCGGGACTAGCGGGATCAATGAGCAGTTCTTC.